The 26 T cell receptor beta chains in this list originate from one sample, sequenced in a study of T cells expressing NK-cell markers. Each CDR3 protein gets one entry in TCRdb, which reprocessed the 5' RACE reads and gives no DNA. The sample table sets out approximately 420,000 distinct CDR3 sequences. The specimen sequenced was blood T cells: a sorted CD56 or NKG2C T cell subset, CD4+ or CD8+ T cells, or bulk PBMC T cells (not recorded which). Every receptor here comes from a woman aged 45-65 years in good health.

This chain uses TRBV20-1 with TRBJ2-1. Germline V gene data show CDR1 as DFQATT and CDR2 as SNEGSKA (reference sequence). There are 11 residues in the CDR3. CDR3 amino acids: CSVPLAAEQFF.

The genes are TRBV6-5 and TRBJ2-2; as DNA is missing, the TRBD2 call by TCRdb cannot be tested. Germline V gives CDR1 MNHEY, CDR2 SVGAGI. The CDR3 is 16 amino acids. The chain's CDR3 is CASRTGTSGRWGELFF.

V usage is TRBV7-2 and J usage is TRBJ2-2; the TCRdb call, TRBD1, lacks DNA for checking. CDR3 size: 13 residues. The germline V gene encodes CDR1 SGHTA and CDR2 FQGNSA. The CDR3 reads CASSLYRDGELFF.

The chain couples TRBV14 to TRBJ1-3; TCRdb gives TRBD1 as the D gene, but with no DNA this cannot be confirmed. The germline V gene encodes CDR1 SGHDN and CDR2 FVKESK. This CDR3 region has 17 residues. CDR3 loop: CASSQGPGQGSGNTIYF.

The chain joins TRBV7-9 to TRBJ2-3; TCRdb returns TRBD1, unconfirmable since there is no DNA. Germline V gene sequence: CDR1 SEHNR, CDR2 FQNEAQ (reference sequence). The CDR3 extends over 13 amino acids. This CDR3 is CASSDRGPDTQYF.

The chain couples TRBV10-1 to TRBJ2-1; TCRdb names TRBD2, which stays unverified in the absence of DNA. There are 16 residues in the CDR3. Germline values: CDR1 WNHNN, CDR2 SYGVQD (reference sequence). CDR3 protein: CASSESLAGAYNEQFF.

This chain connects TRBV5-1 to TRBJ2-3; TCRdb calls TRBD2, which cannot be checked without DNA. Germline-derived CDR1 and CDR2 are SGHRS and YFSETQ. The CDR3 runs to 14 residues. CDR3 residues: CASSLAGRAHTQYF.

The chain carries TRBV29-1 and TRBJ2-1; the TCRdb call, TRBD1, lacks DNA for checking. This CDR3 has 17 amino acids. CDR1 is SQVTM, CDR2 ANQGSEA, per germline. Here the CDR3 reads CSVGGSGTGSRDNEQFF.

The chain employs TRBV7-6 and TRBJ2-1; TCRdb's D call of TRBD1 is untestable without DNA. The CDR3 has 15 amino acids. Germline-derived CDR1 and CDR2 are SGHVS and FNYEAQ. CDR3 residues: CASSLALGAHNEQFF.

CDR3 in amino acids: CAISESKGRGTEAFF. This sequence joins TRBV10-3 and TRBJ1-1. Germline V gives CDR1 ENHRY, CDR2 SYGVKD. The CDR3 spans 15 residues.

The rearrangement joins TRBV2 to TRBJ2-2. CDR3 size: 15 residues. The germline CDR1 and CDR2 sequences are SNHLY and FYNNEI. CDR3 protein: CASSVATLGTGELFF.

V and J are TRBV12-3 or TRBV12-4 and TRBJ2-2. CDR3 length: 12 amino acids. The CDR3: CASKIADGELFF.

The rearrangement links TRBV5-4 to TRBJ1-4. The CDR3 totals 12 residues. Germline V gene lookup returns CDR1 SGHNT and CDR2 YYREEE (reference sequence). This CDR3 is CASSLDTGKLFF.

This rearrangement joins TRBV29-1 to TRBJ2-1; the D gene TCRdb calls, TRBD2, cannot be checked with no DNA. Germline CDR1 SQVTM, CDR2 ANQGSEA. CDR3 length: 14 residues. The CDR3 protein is CSALSGSGTNEQFF.

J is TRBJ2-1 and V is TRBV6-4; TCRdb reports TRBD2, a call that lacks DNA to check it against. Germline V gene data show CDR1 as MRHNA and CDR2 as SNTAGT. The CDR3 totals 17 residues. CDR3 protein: CASSVTAGGLNYNEQFF.

The CDR3 reads CASSVPGLYNEQFF. The rearrangement joins TRBV11-2 to TRBJ2-1; the TCRdb D gene call, TRBD2, has no DNA to confirm it. Germline CDR1 and CDR2: SGHAT and FQNNGV. This CDR3 is built from 14 residues.

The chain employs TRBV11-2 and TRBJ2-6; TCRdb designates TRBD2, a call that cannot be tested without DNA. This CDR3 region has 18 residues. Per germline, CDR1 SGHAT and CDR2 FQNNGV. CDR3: CASSWRESTTSGANVLTF.

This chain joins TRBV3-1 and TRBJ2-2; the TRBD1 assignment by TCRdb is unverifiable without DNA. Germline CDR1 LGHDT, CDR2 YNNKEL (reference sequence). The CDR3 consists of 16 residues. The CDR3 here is CASSQAPDTNTGELFF.

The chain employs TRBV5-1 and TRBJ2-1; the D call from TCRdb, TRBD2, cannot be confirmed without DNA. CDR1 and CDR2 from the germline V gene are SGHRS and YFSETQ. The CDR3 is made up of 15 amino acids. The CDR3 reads CASGSGTSGYNEQFF.

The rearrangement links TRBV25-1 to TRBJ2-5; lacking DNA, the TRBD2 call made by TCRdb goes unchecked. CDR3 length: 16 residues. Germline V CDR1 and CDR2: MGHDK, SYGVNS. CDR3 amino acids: CASSNPERDSEETQYF.

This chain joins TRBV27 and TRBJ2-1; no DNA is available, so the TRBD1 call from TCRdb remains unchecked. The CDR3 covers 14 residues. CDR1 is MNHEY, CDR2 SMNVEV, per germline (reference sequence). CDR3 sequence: CASSFFRGYNEQFF.

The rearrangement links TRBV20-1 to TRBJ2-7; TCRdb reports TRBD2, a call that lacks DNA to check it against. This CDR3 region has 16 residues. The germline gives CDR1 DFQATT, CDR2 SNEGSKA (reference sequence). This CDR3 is CSAIDLRTSGRDEQYF.

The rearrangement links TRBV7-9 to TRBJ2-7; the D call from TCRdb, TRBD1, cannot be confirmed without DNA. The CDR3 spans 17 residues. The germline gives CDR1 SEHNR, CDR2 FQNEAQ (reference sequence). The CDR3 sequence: CASSRPLRGTGKDEQYF.

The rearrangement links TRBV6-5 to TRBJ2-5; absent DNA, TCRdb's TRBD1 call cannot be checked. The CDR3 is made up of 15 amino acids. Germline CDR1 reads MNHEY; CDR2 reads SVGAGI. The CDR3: CASSYSGGPRETQYF.

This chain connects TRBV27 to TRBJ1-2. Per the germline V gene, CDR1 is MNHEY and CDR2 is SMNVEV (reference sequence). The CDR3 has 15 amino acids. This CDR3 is CASSRDGRSLYGYTF.

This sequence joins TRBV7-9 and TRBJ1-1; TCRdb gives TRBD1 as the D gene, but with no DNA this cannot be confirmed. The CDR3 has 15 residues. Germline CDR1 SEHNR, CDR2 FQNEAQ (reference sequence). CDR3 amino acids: CAIIISGHLTTEAFF.